This TCR beta chain was retrieved from a study of CXCR3-negative and CXCR3-positive naive CD8 T cells. For the study at large: Overall TRB read output was roughly 130 million, and each library contained about 1.5 +/- 0.3 million reads.

General study points: Once cells were cryopreserved, CXCR3 expression went down partly, and most assays used fresh PBMCs. Diversity in memory CD8+ cells fell much lower than the comparably high levels seen in both naive subsets.

Remarks on this clonotype: The antigen remains unidentified.

UMI-labeled 5' RACE TRB cDNA libraries were prepared from the cells. TCRdb reworked the 5' RACE reads into one entry per CDR3 protein, no DNA. This sample's clone table lists roughly 40,000 distinct CDR3 sequences. Per CD8+ T cell subset, triplicate sorts of 250,000 to 300,000 cells each were done. The germline V gene encodes CDR1 LGHNA and CDR2 YNFKEQ. The CDR3 is made up of 14 amino acids. V and J are TRBV4-2 and TRBJ1-6. The sample was memory CD8+ T cells from blood. The receptor's source is a human donor in good health. Some clones in this sample may be carry-over from other donors' samples. Here the CDR3 reads CASSQDAINSPLHF.